The 9 T cell receptor beta chains listed next were all sequenced from one sample in a study of control samples from healthy donors and cancer patients (TCRdb year 2020). The library was built by means of the immunoSEQ multiplex PCR assay. The source is immuneACCESS, and TCRdb retained only in-frame sequences with V and J called. Part of the clones is not carried over; for the studies checked, unresolved V genes explain less than half of this, and the remainder is unexplained. The sample data list under 150,000 clones, and around 90% of these were observed just once. 4.9% of the sample is in the top ten clones. The sequenced material came from blood. These receptors all stem from a man under 40 in good health.

The chain employs TRBV7-8 and TRBJ2-7; 8 nucleotides align to TRBD1. J gave up 5 bases and V 1 base, and 7 bases lay outside the gene matches. The CDR3 is made up of 15 amino acids. CDR1 SGHVS and CDR2 FQNEAQ come from the germline V gene. Written as DNA, the CDR3 is TGTGCCAGCAGCTTAGGGACAGGGCCGGGCCACGAGCAGTACTTC. This sequence encodes CASSLGTGPGHEQYF.

V and J are TRBV20-1 and TRBJ2-1; D perhaps matches TRBD2 (6 bases). The CDR3 covers 11 residues. Germline lookup yields CDR1 DFQATT and CDR2 SNEGSKA (reference sequence). Deletions cut 4 bases from V and 8 bases from J, with 9 bases between. The CDR3 sequence: CSATLADEQFF. CDR3 coding DNA: TGCAGTGCTACACTAGCAGATGAGCAGTTCTTC.

The rearrangement uses TRBV6-5 and TRBJ2-1; TRBD1 might be the D (5 bases). This CDR3 has 13 residues. The ends were cut back, 6 bases at V and 8 bases at J, with 14 bases in the middle. From germline, CDR1 is MNHEY and CDR2 SVGAGI. The CDR3: CASRTSRVHEQFF. The CDR3 DNA reads as TGTGCCAGCAGAACGTCCAGGGTTCATGAGCAGTTCTTC.

This rearrangement joins TRBV2 to TRBJ1-6; the match to TRBD1 covers 7 bases. Germline V gene lookup returns CDR1 SNHLY and CDR2 FYNNEI. The CDR3 spans 16 residues. J lost 2 bases, V lost 2 bases, and 3 bases had no gene match. DNA for the CDR3: TGTGCCAGCAGTGAAAGACAGGGTACCTATAATTCACCCCTCCACTTT. As protein: CASSERQGTYNSPLHF.

The chain employs TRBV7-3 and TRBJ1-1, with TRBD1 identical over 8 bases. V was clipped by 2 bases and J by 6 bases; unmatched bases: 5. Germline-derived CDR1 and CDR2 are SGHTA and FQGTGA. The CDR3 length is 14 residues. CDR3 loop: CASSLGQGFSEAFF. CDR3 sequence (DNA): TGTGCCAGCAGCTTAGGACAGGGTTTTTCTGAAGCTTTCTTT.

The CDR3 is CASSQEGIGASGNSGELFF. In DNA, the CDR3 is TGTGCCAGCAGCCAAGAAGGGATAGGGGCTAGCGGGAATTCCGGGGAGCTGTTTTTT. This chain joins TRBV3-1 (or the pseudogene TRBV3-2) and TRBJ2-2; 9 nucleotides match TRBD2. CDR1 and CDR2 (germline): LGHDT, YNNKEL (reference sequence). The junction had 14 bases not matched to a gene; V was cut back by 0 bases and J by 6 bases. This CDR3 comprises 19 residues.

V gene TRBV4-1 combines with J gene TRBJ2-5, with 7 bases aligning to TRBD2. The CDR3 is 16 residues long. Germline CDR1 and CDR2: MGHRA and YSYEKL. V was pared by 1 base and J by 1 base, with 6 bases of the junction left unmatched. CDR3 DNA sequence: TGCGCCAGCAGCCAAGTAGGGCGGGAGAGCCAAGAGACCCAGTACTTC. It translates to CASSQVGRESQETQYF.

This chain joins TRBV5-1 and TRBJ1-1; D unresolved. With 0 bases removed from V and 1 base from J, the gap between germline ends came to 7 bases. The CDR3 sequence is 14 residues long. Germline V gives CDR1 SGHRS, CDR2 YFSETQ. The DNA of the CDR3 is TGCGCCAGCAGCTTGGGTTCCGGGAACACTGAAGCTTTCTTT. Translation gives CASSLGSGNTEAFF.

This chain uses TRBV25-1 with TRBJ2-5; 11 positions match TRBD1. The CDR3 covers 15 residues. Per germline, CDR1 MGHDK and CDR2 SYGVNS. V trimming: 10 bases; J trimming: 5 bases; junction bases outside the gene matches: 12. The CDR3 spells CATAYGTGGYETQYF. The CDR3 coding sequence is TGTGCCACCGCATATGGGACAGGGGGATACGAGACCCAGTACTTC.